A selection of T cell receptor beta chains follows, all from one sample in a study of blood T cells in healthy people across ages. TCRdb re-analysed the 5' RACE reads in MiXCR, keeping a single row per CDR3 protein. Of roughly 1,800,000 distinct CDR3 sequences listed, 40% to 55% are singletons. Sequenced: blood. These receptors originate from a woman aged 40 to 55 in good health. Both conserved end residues are part of each CDR3. The D gene is left open where the match is weak. Size is omitted from some rows. Given values are once, few, many or a class for expanded clones.

CDR3nt,CDR3aa,abundance,v_gene,d_gene,j_gene
TGTGCCAGCAGCCAAGAGTCTCCGGGGGGAAGGGCTTTCTTT,CASSQESPGGRAFF,-,TRBV3-1,-,TRBJ1-1
TGTGCCAGCAGCCAAGATTCGGGCGGCGGGGAGACCCAGTACTTC,CASSQDSGGGETQYF,many,TRBV4-3,-,TRBJ2-5
TGTGCCAGCTCACCAACGGCCCTGAATGAAAAACTGTTTTTT,CASSPTALNEKLFF,-,TRBV18,-,TRBJ1-4
TGTGCCAGCAAGAAGGGGGCGCCCGGGGAGCTGTTTTTT,CASKKGAPGELFF,-,TRBV6-2/TRBV6-3,TRBD1,TRBJ2-2
TGTGCCAGCAGCTTTCCCGGGACAGGGGACCATGGCTACACCTTC,CASSFPGTGDHGYTF,-,TRBV5-6,TRBD1,TRBJ1-2
TGTGCCAGCAGCCCCTACGGGACAGGGGACCAAGAGACCCAGTACTTC,CASSPYGTGDQETQYF,few,TRBV7-2,TRBD1,TRBJ2-5
TGTGCCAGCACAGGGCACAATCAGCCCCAGCATTTT,CASTGHNQPQHF,-,TRBV28,-,TRBJ1-5
TGTGCCAGCAGCTTAGGGGGGAGCAGGCCAGTCGAAGCGACCCAGTACTTC,CASSLGGSRPVEATQYF,-,TRBV7-2,-,TRBJ2-5
TGTGCCAGCAGCCCCATAGGACAGGGACATGAGCAGTTCTTC,CASSPIGQGHEQFF,-,TRBV11-2,TRBD1,TRBJ2-1
TGTGCCACCAGCCGAGAAGTTGGAGAGCAGTACTTC,CATSREVGEQYF,few,TRBV15,-,TRBJ2-7
TGTGCCAGCAGCCAACGACAGGGGGCAGATACGCAGTATTTT,CASSQRQGADTQYF,-,TRBV4-2,TRBD1,TRBJ2-3
TGTGCCAGCTCACCATCAGACTCCCAGTACTTC,CASSPSDSQYF,-,TRBV18,-,TRBJ2-5
TGCAGTGCTAGTGGAGGGGCAGGGAACTATGGCTACACCTTC,CSASGGAGNYGYTF,few,TRBV20-1,-,TRBJ1-2
TGTGCCAGCAGTTACTCCCTGGGACAGGGACCGCAGTACTTC,CASSYSLGQGPQYF,-,TRBV6-2/TRBV6-3,TRBD1,TRBJ2-5
TGTGCCAGCAGCCAAGATTGGGCCAGGGGGTCGGATGAGCAGTACTTC,CASSQDWARGSDEQYF,-,TRBV3-1,TRBD1,TRBJ2-7
TGTGCCAGCAGTGACTCGGAGGGGAACTACGAGCAGTACTTC,CASSDSEGNYEQYF,-,TRBV6-6,-,TRBJ2-7
TGCAGTGCTAGAGGCCCCGCTAGCGGGGTATACAATGAGCAGTTCTTC,CSARGPASGVYNEQFF,few,TRBV20-1,TRBD2,TRBJ2-1
TGCGCCAGCGGGTACAACTCCAACTATGGCTACACCTTC,CASGYNSNYGYTF,-,TRBV5-1,-,TRBJ1-2
TGTGCCAGCAGTTCACATCGGGGGAGCTCCTACAATGAGCAGTTCTTC,CASSSHRGSSYNEQFF,-,TRBV6-2/TRBV6-3,-,TRBJ2-1
TGTGCCAGCAGCAGGGGCGATACAACTAATGAAAAACTGTTTTTT,CASSRGDTTNEKLFF,few,TRBV28,-,TRBJ1-4
TGTGCCAGCGACCGGACAGCCCTGAACACTGAAGCTTTCTTT,CASDRTALNTEAFF,-,TRBV6-1,-,TRBJ1-1
TGTGCCAGCAGTCTCACAGGGGTAGGGGCTTTCTTT,CASSLTGVGAFF,-,TRBV12-3/TRBV12-4,TRBD1,TRBJ1-1
TGTGCCAGCAGCTTATTCGGGAATGATGGAGAGACCCAGTACTTC,CASSLFGNDGETQYF,few,TRBV7-9,-,TRBJ2-5